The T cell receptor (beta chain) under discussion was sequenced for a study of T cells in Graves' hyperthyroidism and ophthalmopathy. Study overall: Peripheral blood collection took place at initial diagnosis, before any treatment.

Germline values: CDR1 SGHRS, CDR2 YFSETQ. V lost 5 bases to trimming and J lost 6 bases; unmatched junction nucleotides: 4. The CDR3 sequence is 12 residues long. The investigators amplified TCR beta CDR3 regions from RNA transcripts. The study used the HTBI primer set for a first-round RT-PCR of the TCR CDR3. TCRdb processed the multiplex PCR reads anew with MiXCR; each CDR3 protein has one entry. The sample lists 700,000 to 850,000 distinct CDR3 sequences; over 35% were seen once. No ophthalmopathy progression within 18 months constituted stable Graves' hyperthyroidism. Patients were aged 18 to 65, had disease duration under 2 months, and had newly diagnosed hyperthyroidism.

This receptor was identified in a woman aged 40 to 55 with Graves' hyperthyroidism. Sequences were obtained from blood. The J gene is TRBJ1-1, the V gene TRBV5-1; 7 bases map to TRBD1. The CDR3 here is CASRRDSSEAFF. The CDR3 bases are TGCGCCAGCAGAAGGGACAGCTCTGAAGCTTTCTTT.